The clone carrying this TCR beta chain came up once. Its specificity is not known. From germline, CDR1 is SGDLS and CDR2 YYNGEE. CDR3 length: 16 amino acids. V shed 3 bases and J 4 bases; nucleotides not matched to a gene: 11. Library preparation (for TCRbeta) was performed with unique molecular identifiers. TCRdb re-analysed the PCR reads in MiXCR, keeping a single row per CDR3 protein. The table includes about 980,000 distinct CDR3 sequences, 25% to 30% detected once. This record belongs to a study of T-cell reconstitution after alpha-beta-depleted transplantation in children. Study-wide results and caveats: Reported findings indicate that, about two months after transplant, alpha-beta T cells came from several hundred expanded clones, which were derived from non-depleted graft cells.

The chain couples TRBV9 to TRBJ1-1; 8 bases map to TRBD1. This sequence originates from a boy under three years old who had a stem cell transplant for SCID, so the T cells may come from the graft donor. The material was PBMCs, mostly from graft donor cells, obtained 360 days after TCRalphabeta/CD19-depleted stem cell transplant. The CDR3 here is CASSAETGVVFTEAFF. The CDR3 DNA reads TGTGCCAGCAGCGCGGAGACAGGGGTGGTGTTCACTGAAGCTTTCTTT.